One sample yielded the 30 T cell receptor beta chains listed below, sequenced in a study of Ad26.COV2.S vaccination and SARS-CoV-2 variants. The table came from immunoSEQ multiplex PCR; TCRdb's copy has only in-frame clones and leaves some out. The table has around 500,000 clones, nearly 90% seen once. As for treatment: some 20 received Ad26.COV2.S at low or high dose, single or two shots; roughly five received placebo; per-sample allocation not given. The samples were gathered on day 63 after the first injection of vaccine or placebo. This specimen was peripheral blood, taken in a trial of Ad26.COV2.S vaccine versus placebo. The receptor source for this set is a person between 18 and 65 years old who received the Ad26.COV2.S COVID-19 vaccine or a placebo.

The table lists this clone with a few counts. J is TRBJ2-2 and V is TRBV2, with unresolved D. Germline assignment: CDR1 SNHLY and CDR2 FYNNEI. Trimming took off 6 bases at V and 3 bases at J, with 5 bases between the two ends. This CDR3 region has 12 residues. The CDR3 DNA follows: TGTGCCAGCAGCTATCACACCGGGGAGCTGTTTTTT. Residues: CASSYHTGELFF.

The chain is built from TRBV29-1 and TRBJ2-2; TRBD2 matches at 9 bases. The V segment lost 0 bases and the J segment 6 bases; nucleotides outside the gene matches: 5. Per germline, CDR1 SQVTM and CDR2 ANQGSEA. The CDR3 is 15 residues long. CDR3 protein: CSVEEVAGEAGELFF. The CDR3 region has the DNA TGCAGCGTTGAAGAGGTAGCGGGAGAAGCCGGGGAGCTGTTTTTT.

The gene calls are TRBV5-8 and TRBJ1-2; D unclear. This CDR3 is 15 amino acids long. CDR1 and CDR2 from the germline V gene are SGHTS and YDEGEE. V lost 0 bases and J 4 bases, leaving 13 bases between the germline ends. CDR3 amino acids: CASSLGSEEIYGYTF. The CDR3 bases are TGTGCCAGCAGCTTGGGCAGCGAGGAGATCTATGGCTACACCTTC.

This clone was seen more than once but under ten times. The chain couples TRBV6-5 to TRBJ2-7, with D maybe TRBD1 (6 bases). This CDR3 comprises 12 residues. The germline CDR1 and CDR2 sequences are MNHEY and SVGAGI. Trimming left V 11 bases short and J 2 bases short, with 13 bases between. Here the CDR3 reads CAVTGRAYEQYF. CDR3 nucleotide sequence: TGTGCCGTGACAGGAAGGGCCTACGAGCAGTACTTC.

The chain has TRBV28 and TRBJ1-1; D is unresolved. This CDR3 comprises 15 residues. Trimming removed 5 bases at V and 1 base at J, with 14 bases between. Germline CDR1 and CDR2: MDHEN and SYDVKM. DNA for the CDR3: TGTGCCAGCAGTAAGCCCGGGGTAGCGAACACTGAAGCTTTCTTT. As protein: CASSKPGVANTEAFF.

The chain carries TRBV28 and TRBJ1-2; 10 bases map to TRBD1. The CDR3 runs 16 residues. Germline trimming cut 5 bases from V and 3 bases from J; bases unmatched to any gene: 9. Germline V gene sequence: CDR1 MDHEN, CDR2 SYDVKM. The CDR3 nucleotides read TGTGCCAGCAGTCCGACAGGGGGCCTTTATTACTATGGCTACACCTTC. This sequence encodes CASSPTGGLYYYGYTF.

The rearrangement uses TRBV3-1 (or the pseudogene TRBV3-2) and TRBJ2-7, with TRBD1 as a possible D gene (6 bases). This CDR3 has 21 residues. Trimming took off 0 bases at V and 3 bases at J, with 30 bases between the two ends. CDR1 is LGHDT, CDR2 YNNKEL, per germline (reference sequence). The CDR3 DNA is TGTGCCAGCAGCCAAGATGCTAAGCAGGGGATTTTCGCCGATTTATTCTACGAGCAGTACTTC. Its protein product is CASSQDAKQGIFADLFYEQYF.

This clone was seen more than once but under ten times. The chain carries TRBV1 and TRBJ1-3. TRBV1 is a recognized pseudogene. The CDR3 spans 13 residues. CDR3 nucleotides: TGCACCAGCAGCCAAAACTCTGGAAACACCATATATTTT. Translated, it gives CTSSQNSGNTIYF.

The rearrangement links TRBV5-8 to TRBJ2-5; 9 bases agree with TRBD1. This CDR3 is built from 15 residues. V lost 4 bases and J lost 4; bases outside the gene matches: 8. The germline gives CDR1 SGHTS, CDR2 YDEGEE. CDR3 region: CASSHPHRGRETQYF. The CDR3 nucleotides read TGTGCCAGCAGCCATCCTCACAGGGGGCGAGAGACCCAGTACTTC.

This chain connects TRBV7-8 to TRBJ2-7; possible D gene TRBD1, 6 bases. There are 14 residues in the CDR3. CDR1 and CDR2 from the germline V gene are SGHVS and FQNEAQ. Trimming pared 3 bases from V and 2 bases from J, leaving 11 bases between. The CDR3 DNA reads as TGTGCCAGCAGCTTTCAGGGGAGAACCTACGAGCAGTACTTC. This gives the protein CASSFQGRTYEQYF.

This chain uses TRBV15 with TRBJ2-5; a weak D match, TRBD2 (5 bases). The CDR3 runs 13 residues. CDR1 is LNHNV, CDR2 YYDKDF, per germline (reference sequence). V gave up 4 bases and J gave up 2 bases, with 8 bases separating them. CDR3 sequence: CATSNRGQETQYF. The DNA for the CDR3 is TGTGCCACCAGCAACCGGGGACAAGAGACCCAGTACTTC.

V is TRBV9 and J is TRBJ1-2, with D unclear. Germline CDR1 SGDLS, CDR2 YYNGEE. V was trimmed by 4 bases and J by 1 base, leaving 14 bases between them. CDR3 size: 15 residues. The chain's CDR3 is CASSRIYSGNYGYTF. The DNA for the CDR3 is TGTGCCAGCAGCCGAATTTATTCGGGTAACTATGGCTACACCTTC. The full variable domain, with the rest looked up from reference TRBV9 and TRBJ1-2, is DSGVTQTPKHLITATGQRVTLRCSPRSGDLSVYWYQQSLDQGLQFLIQYYNGEERAKGNILERFSAQQFPDLHSELNLSSLELGDSALYFCASSRIYSGNYGYTFGSGTRLTVV.

The chain carries TRBV19 and TRBJ2-2; 12 nucleotides align to TRBD2. Trimming at V came to 5 bases and at J to 0 bases, leaving 7 bases not matched to a gene. Germline loops: CDR1 LNHDA, CDR2 SQIVND (reference sequence). This CDR3 has 18 amino acids. The CDR3 protein is CASSLFLAGGPNTGELFF. CDR3 DNA: TGTGCCAGTAGTCTTTTTCTAGCGGGAGGGCCGAACACCGGGGAGCTGTTTTTT.

The V and J genes are TRBV6-5 and TRBJ2-1, with TRBD2 matching over 8 bases. Germline lookup yields CDR1 MNHEY and CDR2 SVGAGI. V shed 4 bases, J shed 3 bases, and the junction held 2 bases outside the gene matches. The CDR3 extends over 14 amino acids. The DNA of the CDR3 is TGTGCCAGCAGTTTAGCGGGACGCTACAATGAGCAGTTCTTC. This encodes CASSLAGRYNEQFF.

The chain employs TRBV19 and TRBJ1-6; 7 bases align to TRBD1. Germline V gene sequence: CDR1 LNHDA, CDR2 SQIVND (reference sequence). CDR3 length: 13 amino acids. The junction had 7 bases not matched to a gene; V was cut back by 8 bases and J by 9 bases. The CDR3 loop is CASGQVRGSPLHF. CDR3 in DNA: TGTGCCAGTGGACAGGTCCGTGGTTCACCCCTCCACTTT.

The chain has TRBV2 and TRBJ1-4; no clear D. Trimming stripped 7 bases from V and 0 bases from J, with 12 bases between. CDR3 length: 15 residues. Per germline, CDR1 SNHLY and CDR2 FYNNEI. The CDR3 DNA reads TGTGCCAGCATTCTCCAGATTGCAACTAATGAAAAACTGTTTTTT. This translates into CASILQIATNEKLFF.

The rearrangement links TRBV11-2 to TRBJ2-7, with D uncertain. V was shortened by 5 bases and J by 4 bases, with 9 bases between the two germline ends. The CDR3 is made up of 12 amino acids. Germline values: CDR1 SGHAT, CDR2 FQNNGV. CDR3 DNA: TGTGCCAGCAGCCCCTTCGGATACGAGCAGTACTTC. This encodes CASSPFGYEQYF.

The chain couples TRBV19 to TRBJ2-7; 10 positions match TRBD2. V lost 1 base, J lost 1 base, and 7 bases stayed unmatched. CDR3 length: 17 residues. CDR1 is LNHDA and CDR2 is SQIVND in the germline V gene (reference sequence). CDR3 sequence (DNA): TGTGCCAGTAGTATAGCGTTAGGGACTAGCGTTTCCTACGAGCAGTACTTC. Residues: CASSIALGTSVSYEQYF.

This clone appeared once. This chain uses TRBV27 with TRBJ1-1; TRBD1 matches 8 bases. In germline, CDR1 is MNHEY, CDR2 SMNVEV (reference sequence). The CDR3 has 15 amino acids. Trimming removed 5 bases from V and 4 bases from J; junction bases left unmatched: 9. The CDR3, as DNA: TGTGCCAGCAGTACCAGGGGGCTATGGATCACTGAAGCTTTCTTT. Encoded protein: CASSTRGLWITEAFF.

J is TRBJ2-7 and V is TRBV11-2, with a tentative D call TRBD1 (6 bases). CDR3 size: 12 residues. The V gene lost 1 base and the J gene lost 9 bases, with 10 bases spanning the gap. Germline V gene sequence: CDR1 SGHAT, CDR2 FQNNGV. The CDR3: CASSLVEGVQYF. As DNA, the CDR3 is TGTGCCAGCAGCTTAGTTGAGGGGGTGCAGTACTTC.

The chain uses TRBV27 and TRBJ1-1; TRBD1 aligns across 9 bases. Trimming removed 5 bases from V and 5 bases from J; junction bases left unmatched: 6. Germline V gene sequence: CDR1 MNHEY, CDR2 SMNVEV (reference sequence). The CDR3 is 14 amino acids. CDR3 protein: CASSGQGLGTEAFF. The CDR3 DNA follows: TGTGCCAGCAGTGGACAGGGGTTGGGGACTGAAGCTTTCTTT.

The chain carries TRBV7-8 and TRBJ1-2; no clear D gene. Germline loops: CDR1 SGHVS, CDR2 FQNEAQ. V lost 5 bases and J 5 bases, leaving 9 bases between the germline ends. The CDR3 loop spans 12 amino acids. The CDR3 DNA reads as TGTGCCAGCAGCCCAATGGTATATGGCTACACCTTC. Translating gives CASSPMVYGYTF.

This chain joins TRBV9 and TRBJ1-1; D is perhaps TRBD1 (5 bases). V was clipped by 3 bases and J by 1 base, with 10 bases between them. CDR1 is SGDLS, CDR2 YYNGEE, per germline. The CDR3 has 14 residues. For the CDR3, the DNA is TGTGCCAGCAGCGCGGGTGACAGGAACACTGAAGCTTTCTTT. It is translated as CASSAGDRNTEAFF.

This clone was seen just once. The chain recombines TRBV6-5 with TRBJ2-7; TRBD1 matches at 8 bases. With V trimmed by 2 bases and J by 1 base, 4 bases remained unmatched. Per germline, CDR1 MNHEY and CDR2 SVGAGI. CDR3 length: 15 residues. The CDR3 is CASSYAGGPSYEQYF. The CDR3, as DNA: TGTGCCAGCAGTTACGCAGGGGGCCCTTCCTACGAGCAGTACTTC.

The chain uses TRBV6-5 and TRBJ1-1; 11 bases match TRBD1. Unmatched junction bases numbered 5, after V lost 6 bases and J lost 5 bases. The CDR3 consists of 14 residues. Germline V CDR1 and CDR2: MNHEY, SVGAGI. The CDR3 DNA is TGTGCCAGCAGCCTGGGACAGGGGGGAACTGAAGCTTTCTTT. It is translated as CASSLGQGGTEAFF.

This chain uses TRBV5-1 with TRBJ2-7, with D unclear. Germline CDR1 is SGHRS and CDR2 is YFSETQ. The CDR3 spans 13 residues. V lost 2 bases and J lost 2, with 8 bases in between. The DNA for the CDR3 is TGCGCCAGCAGCTTAAGTAGGGCCTACGAGCAGTACTTC. It is translated as CASSLSRAYEQYF.

The V call is TRBV6-6, the J call TRBJ2-3; no firm D call. V lost 4 bases, J lost 4 bases, and 6 bases lay in between. Germline CDR1 is MNHNY and CDR2 is SVGAGI (reference sequence). This CDR3 is 12 amino acids long. CDR3 in amino acids: CASSFEPDTQYF. The DNA of the CDR3 is TGTGCCAGCAGTTTCGAGCCAGATACGCAGTATTTT.

The rearrangement uses TRBV19 and TRBJ2-7; 9 bases line up with TRBD2. Looked up from germline, CDR1 is LNHDA and CDR2 is SQIVND (reference sequence). Trimming cost V 5 bases and J 2 bases; bases outside gene matches: 4. The CDR3 totals 14 residues. CDR3 loop: CASSFSGRAYEQYF. The CDR3, as DNA: TGTGCCAGTAGTTTTAGCGGGAGAGCCTACGAGCAGTACTTC.

The chain recombines TRBV14 with TRBJ2-7, with D hard to call. The CDR3 spans 15 residues. Germline CDR1 reads SGHDN; CDR2 reads FVKESK. V was trimmed by 4 bases and J by 0 bases, leaving 13 bases between them. Here the CDR3 DNA reads TGTGCCAGCAGCCCGGAACTTGGCCCCTCCTACGAGCAGTACTTC. It codes for CASSPELGPSYEQYF.

This rearrangement joins TRBV10-3 to TRBJ1-1; 8 positions agree with TRBD1. V shed 3 bases, J shed 5 bases, and the junction held 8 bases outside the gene matches. This CDR3 has 15 amino acids. CDR1 and CDR2 (germline): ENHRY, SYGVKD. This CDR3 reads CAISEVAGGSTEAFF. The CDR3 coding sequence is TGTGCCATCAGTGAAGTTGCAGGGGGCTCTACTGAAGCTTTCTTT.